This T cell receptor (beta chain) was sequenced during a study of cytomegalovirus exposure and HLA in healthy donors. Study-wide findings and caveats: Segments of the TCR beta V type were, in most cases, productive about 87% or about 30% of the time in an earlier analysis.

About this clone itself: Its target is not known.

PCR involved 60 Vbeta and 13 Jbeta primers. Measured with immunoSEQ multiplex PCR; TCRdb has only the in-frame clones, and not every one. The sample yields a few hundred thousand clones, about 80% seen once. The CDR3 has 16 residues. Germline loops: CDR1 MNHNY, CDR2 SVGAGI (reference sequence). The V gene end was trimmed by 4 bases and the J gene end by 2 bases; junction bases not matched to a gene: 7. This chain links TRBV6-6 with TRBJ1-1, with 10 bases aligning to TRBD1. The sequence was collected from a man aged 35 to 55 in good health and CMV-seronegative. Input material: PBMCs. The CDR3 loop is CASSSTGGAGNTEAFF. Here the CDR3 DNA reads TGTGCCAGCAGTTCGACAGGGGGCGCAGGAAACACTGAAGCTTTCTTT.